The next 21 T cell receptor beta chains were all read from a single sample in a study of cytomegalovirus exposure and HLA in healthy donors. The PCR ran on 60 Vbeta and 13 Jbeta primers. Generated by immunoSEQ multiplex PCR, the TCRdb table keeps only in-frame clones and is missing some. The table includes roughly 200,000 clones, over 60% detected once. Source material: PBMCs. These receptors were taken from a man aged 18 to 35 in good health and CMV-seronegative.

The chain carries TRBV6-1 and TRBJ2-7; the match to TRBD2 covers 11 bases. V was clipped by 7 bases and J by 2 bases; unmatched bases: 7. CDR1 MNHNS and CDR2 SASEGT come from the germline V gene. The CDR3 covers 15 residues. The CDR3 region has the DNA TGTGCCAGCAATTTAGGACTAGCGGGCCCCTACGAGCAGTACTTC. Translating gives CASNLGLAGPYEQYF.

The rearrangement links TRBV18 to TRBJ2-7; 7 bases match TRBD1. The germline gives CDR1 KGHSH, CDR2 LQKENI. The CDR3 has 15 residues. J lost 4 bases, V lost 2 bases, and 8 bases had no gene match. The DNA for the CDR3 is TGTGCCAGCTCACCAGCAGGGGGTGAGGGATACGAGCAGTACTTC. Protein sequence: CASSPAGGEGYEQYF. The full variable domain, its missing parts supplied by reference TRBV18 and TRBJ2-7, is NAGVMQNPRHLVRRRGQEARLRCSPMKGHSHVYWYRQLPEEGLKFMVYLQKENIIDESGMPKERFSAEFPKEGPSILRIQQVVRGDSAAYFCASSPAGGEGYEQYFGPGTRLTVT.

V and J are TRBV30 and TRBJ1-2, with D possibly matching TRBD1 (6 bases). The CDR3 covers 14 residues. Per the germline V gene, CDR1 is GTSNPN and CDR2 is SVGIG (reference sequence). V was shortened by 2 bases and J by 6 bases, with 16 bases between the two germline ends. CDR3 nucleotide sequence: TGTGCCTGGAGTTCGCAGGGGAATTTCAATGGCTACACCTTC. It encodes CAWSSQGNFNGYTF.

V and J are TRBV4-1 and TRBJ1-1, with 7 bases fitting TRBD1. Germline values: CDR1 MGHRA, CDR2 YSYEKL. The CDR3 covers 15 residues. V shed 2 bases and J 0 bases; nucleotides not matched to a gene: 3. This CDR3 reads CASSQTGAMNTEAFF. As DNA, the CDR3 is TGCGCCAGCAGCCAAACAGGGGCGATGAACACTGAAGCTTTCTTT.

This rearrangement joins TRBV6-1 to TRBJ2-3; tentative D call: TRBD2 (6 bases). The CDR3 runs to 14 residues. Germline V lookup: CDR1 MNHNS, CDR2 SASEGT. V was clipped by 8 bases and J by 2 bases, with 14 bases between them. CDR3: CASSLAGLTDTQYF. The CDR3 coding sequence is TGTGCCAGCTCCCTCGCGGGGCTCACAGATACGCAGTATTTT.

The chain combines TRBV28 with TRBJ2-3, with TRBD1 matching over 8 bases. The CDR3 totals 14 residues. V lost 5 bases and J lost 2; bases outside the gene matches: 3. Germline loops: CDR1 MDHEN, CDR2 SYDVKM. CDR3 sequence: CASSPGGVTDTQYF. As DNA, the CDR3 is TGTGCCAGCAGTCCAGGGGGCGTCACAGATACGCAGTATTTT.

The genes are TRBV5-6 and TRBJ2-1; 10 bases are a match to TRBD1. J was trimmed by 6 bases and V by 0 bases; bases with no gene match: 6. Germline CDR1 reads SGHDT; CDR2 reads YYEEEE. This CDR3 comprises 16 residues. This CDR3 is CASSLAGQGSRNEQFF. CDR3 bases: TGTGCCAGCAGCTTGGCGGGACAGGGGTCGCGCAATGAGCAGTTCTTC.

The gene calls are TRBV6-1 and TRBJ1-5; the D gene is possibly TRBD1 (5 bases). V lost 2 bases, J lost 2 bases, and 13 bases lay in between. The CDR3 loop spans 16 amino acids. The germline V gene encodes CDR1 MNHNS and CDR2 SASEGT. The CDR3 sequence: CASSEIRAKRNQPQHF. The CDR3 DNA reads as TGTGCCAGCAGTGAAATCAGGGCGAAACGCAATCAGCCCCAGCATTTT.

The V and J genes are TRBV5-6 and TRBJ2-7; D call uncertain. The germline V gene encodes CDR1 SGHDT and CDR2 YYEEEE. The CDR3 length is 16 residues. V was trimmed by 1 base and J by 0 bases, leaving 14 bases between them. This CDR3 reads CASSLSWAADSYEQYF. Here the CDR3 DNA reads TGTGCCAGCAGCTTGTCTTGGGCAGCCGACTCCTACGAGCAGTACTTC.

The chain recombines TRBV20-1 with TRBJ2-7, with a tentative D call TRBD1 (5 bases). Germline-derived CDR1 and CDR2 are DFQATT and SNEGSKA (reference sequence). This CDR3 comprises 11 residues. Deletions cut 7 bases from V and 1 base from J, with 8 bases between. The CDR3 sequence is CSVSGSYEQYF. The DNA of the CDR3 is TGCAGTGTATCAGGGTCCTACGAGCAGTACTTC.

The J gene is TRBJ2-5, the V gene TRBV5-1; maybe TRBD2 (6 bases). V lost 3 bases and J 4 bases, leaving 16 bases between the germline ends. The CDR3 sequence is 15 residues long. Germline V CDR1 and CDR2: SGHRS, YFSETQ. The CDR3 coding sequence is TGCGCCAGCAGCTCCCTCGGGGGAAGGGCAGAGACCCAGTACTTC. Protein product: CASSSLGGRAETQYF.

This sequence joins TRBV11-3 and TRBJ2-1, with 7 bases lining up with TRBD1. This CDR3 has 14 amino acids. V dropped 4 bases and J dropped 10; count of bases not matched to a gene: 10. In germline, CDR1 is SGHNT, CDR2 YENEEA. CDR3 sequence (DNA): TGTGCCAGCAGCTCCAGACAGGGATCAAGGGAGCAGTTCTTC. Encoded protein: CASSSRQGSREQFF.

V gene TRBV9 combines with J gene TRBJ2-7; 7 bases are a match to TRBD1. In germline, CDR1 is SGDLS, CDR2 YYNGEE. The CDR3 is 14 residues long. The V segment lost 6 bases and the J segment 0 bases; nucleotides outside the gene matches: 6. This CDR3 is CASTPTGTSYEQYF. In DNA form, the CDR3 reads TGTGCCAGCACCCCGACAGGGACCTCCTACGAGCAGTACTTC.

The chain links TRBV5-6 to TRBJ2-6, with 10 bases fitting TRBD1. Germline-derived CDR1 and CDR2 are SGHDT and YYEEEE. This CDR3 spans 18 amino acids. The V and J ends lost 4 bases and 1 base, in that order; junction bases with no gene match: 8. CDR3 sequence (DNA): TGTGCCAGCAGCGTGACAGGGGGCGCAAGGTCTGGGGCCAACGTCCTGACTTTC. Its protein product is CASSVTGGARSGANVLTF.

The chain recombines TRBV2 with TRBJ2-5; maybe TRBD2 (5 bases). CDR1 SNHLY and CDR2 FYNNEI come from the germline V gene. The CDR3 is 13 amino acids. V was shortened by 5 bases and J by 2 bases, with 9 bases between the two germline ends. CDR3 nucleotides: TGTGCCAGCAGTTTACTAGATCAAGAGACCCAGTACTTC. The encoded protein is CASSLLDQETQYF.

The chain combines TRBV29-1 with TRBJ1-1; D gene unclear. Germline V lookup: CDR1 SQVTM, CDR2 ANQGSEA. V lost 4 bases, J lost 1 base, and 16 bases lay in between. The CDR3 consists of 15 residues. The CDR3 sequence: CSVAPGVRRNTEAFF. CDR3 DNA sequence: TGCAGCGTTGCCCCCGGGGTTCGTAGGAACACTGAAGCTTTCTTT.

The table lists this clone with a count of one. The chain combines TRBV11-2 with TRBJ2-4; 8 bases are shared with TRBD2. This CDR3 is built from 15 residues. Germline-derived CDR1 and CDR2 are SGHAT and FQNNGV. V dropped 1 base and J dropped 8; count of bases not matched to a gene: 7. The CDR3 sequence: CASSLVAGIRDIQYF. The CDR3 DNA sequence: TGTGCCAGCAGCTTAGTAGCGGGGATAAGAGACATTCAGTACTTC.

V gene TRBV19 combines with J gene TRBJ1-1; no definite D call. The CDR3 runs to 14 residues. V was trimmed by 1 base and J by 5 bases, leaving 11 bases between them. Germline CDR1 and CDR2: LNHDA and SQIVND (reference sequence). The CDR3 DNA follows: TGTGCCAGTAGTATAGTCGGGGTTAAGACTGAAGCTTTCTTT. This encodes CASSIVGVKTEAFF.

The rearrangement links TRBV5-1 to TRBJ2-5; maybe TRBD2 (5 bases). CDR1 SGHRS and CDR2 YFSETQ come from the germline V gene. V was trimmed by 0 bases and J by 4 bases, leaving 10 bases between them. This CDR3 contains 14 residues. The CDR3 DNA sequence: TGCGCCAGCAGCTTGGGCGGCGGAGGAGAGACCCAGTACTTC. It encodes CASSLGGGGETQYF.

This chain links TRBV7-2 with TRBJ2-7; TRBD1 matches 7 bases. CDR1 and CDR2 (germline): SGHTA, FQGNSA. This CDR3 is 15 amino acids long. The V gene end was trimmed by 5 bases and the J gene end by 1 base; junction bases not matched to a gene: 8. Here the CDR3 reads CASSPYGTVSYEQYF. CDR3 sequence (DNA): TGTGCCAGCAGCCCTTACGGGACAGTTTCCTACGAGCAGTACTTC.

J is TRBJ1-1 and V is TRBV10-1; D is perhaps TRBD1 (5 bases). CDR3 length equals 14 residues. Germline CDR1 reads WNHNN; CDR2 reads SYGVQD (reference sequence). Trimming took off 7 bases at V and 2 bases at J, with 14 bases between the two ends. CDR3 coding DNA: TGCGCCAGCACCCCGGGAGGGGTAAACACTGAAGCTTTCTTT. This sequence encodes CASTPGGVNTEAFF.